This T cell receptor beta chain was sequenced during a study of T cell repertoires in cytomegalovirus infection. The germline gives CDR1 ENHRY, CDR2 SYGVKD. The CDR3 runs 16 residues. Trimming shortened V by 6 bases and J by 4 bases, and 21 bases separated the two germline ends. For this clonotype: The antigen remains unidentified.

TCRdb reanalysed the reads using MiXCR and keeps one entry per CDR3 protein. The top ten clones hold around an eighth of a sample with some 940,000 distinct CDR3 sequences, roughly 31% of them seen once. This TCR came from a human donor in good health (CMV status not recorded). Some clones in this sample may be carry-over from other donors' samples. This sample comprised cultured CD8+ T cells from PBMCs, obtained from culture after CMV antigen stimulation. The rearrangement uses TRBV10-3 and TRBJ1-2; the D is unclear. The CDR3 protein is CAIRVRSEGPSYGYTF. The DNA of the CDR3 is TGTGCCATCAGGGTCCGTTCAGAGGGTCCGTCCTATGGCTACACCTTC.